One sample yielded the 25 T cell receptor beta chains listed below, sequenced in a study of early T cells in non-severe SARS-CoV-2 infection. In TCRdb, the 5' RACE reads were re-called with MiXCR into one record per CDR3 protein. This table has about 97,000 distinct CDR3 sequences, around 10% appearing once. The sample here was whole blood, taken at baseline. These receptors were obtained from an adult who was a healthcare worker with PCR-confirmed SARS-CoV-2 infection or an uninfected control (not recorded which).

V usage is TRBV6-2 or TRBV6-3 and J usage is TRBJ2-1; TRBD2 matches 10 bases. The V gene end was trimmed by 10 bases and the J gene end by 5 bases; junction bases not matched to a gene: 5. The germline gives CDR1 MNHEY, CDR2 SVGEGT. The CDR3 runs 13 residues. CDR3 residues: CATGTSAHNEQFF. In DNA, the CDR3 is TGTGCCACCGGGACTAGCGCTCACAATGAGCAGTTCTTC.

The genes are TRBV6-2 or TRBV6-3 and TRBJ2-3; 9 bases map to TRBD1. Germline loops: CDR1 MNHEY, CDR2 SVGEGT. The CDR3 runs 15 residues. V trimming: 6 bases; J trimming: 3 bases; junction bases outside the gene matches: 7. The CDR3 reads CASRDPGQGTDTQYF. CDR3 DNA sequence: TGTGCCAGCAGAGACCCGGGACAGGGTACAGATACGCAGTATTTT.

V usage is TRBV7-2 and J usage is TRBJ2-5; D unclear. Germline CDR1 and CDR2: SGHTA and FQGNSA. The CDR3 runs 11 residues. Trimming left V 2 bases short and J 5 bases short, with 3 bases between. CDR3 sequence reads: CASSLLETQYF. The CDR3 DNA reads TGTGCCAGCAGCTTACTGGAGACCCAGTACTTC.

The table lists this clonotype with a few counts. This rearrangement joins TRBV20-1 to TRBJ2-5, with 9 bases identical to TRBD1. CDR3 size: 17 residues. Germline values: CDR1 DFQATT, CDR2 SNEGSKA (reference sequence). V dropped 0 bases and J dropped 2; count of bases not matched to a gene: 10. The CDR3 DNA reads as TGCAGTGCTAGAGATCTCGGGGACAGGGAATATCAAGAGACCCAGTACTTC. It translates to CSARDLGDREYQETQYF.

This clonotype is medium-sized within its sample. V is TRBV27 and J is TRBJ2-1; D is uncertain. Germline V gives CDR1 MNHEY, CDR2 SMNVEV (reference sequence). Trimming shortened V by 2 bases and J by 1 base, and 6 bases separated the two germline ends. The CDR3 runs 14 residues. The CDR3, as DNA: TGTGCCAGCAGTTTAGCGACATCCTACAATGAGCAGTTCTTC. It encodes CASSLATSYNEQFF.

This clonotype was observed a few times. This chain links TRBV6-5 with TRBJ1-1, with TRBD1 matching 9 bases. The CDR3 totals 16 residues. V dropped 3 bases and J dropped 1; count of bases not matched to a gene: 6. Germline V CDR1 and CDR2: MNHEY, SVGAGI. The DNA for the CDR3 is TGTGCCAGCAGTTATCACAGGGGGCGGGGGAACACTGAAGCTTTCTTT. As protein: CASSYHRGRGNTEAFF.

The chain carries TRBV7-2 and TRBJ2-5; D unresolved. The CDR3 extends over 11 amino acids. Trimming shortened V by 6 bases and J by 5 bases, and 7 bases separated the two germline ends. Per the germline V gene, CDR1 is SGHTA and CDR2 is FQGNSA. The CDR3 nucleotides read TGTGCCAGCAGGTTTGGGGAGACCCAGTACTTC. Its protein product is CASRFGETQYF.

This clonotype was found many times. The chain has TRBV4-2 and TRBJ1-2; D remains ambiguous. The CDR3 is 14 amino acids. The germline gives CDR1 LGHNA, CDR2 YNFKEQ. V was cut by 0 bases and J by 3 bases, with 8 bases left in between. The CDR3 region has the DNA TGTGCCAGCAGCCAAGATCACAGATACTATGGCTACACCTTC. Translation: CASSQDHRYYGYTF.

This clonotype turned up a few times. V is TRBV6-1 and J is TRBJ1-2; possible D gene TRBD1, 5 bases. Germline assignment: CDR1 MNHNS and CDR2 SASEGT. The germline V and J ends were trimmed by 0 bases and 3 bases, with 14 bases remaining between them. This CDR3 is built from 16 residues. This chain's CDR3 is CASSEARQGADYGYTF. The CDR3 nucleotides read TGTGCCAGCAGTGAAGCGAGGCAGGGCGCTGACTATGGCTACACCTTC.

This clonotype was recorded a few times. The J gene is TRBJ2-7, the V gene TRBV7-3; tentative D call: TRBD2 (6 bases). The CDR3 spans 15 residues. CDR1 and CDR2 (germline): SGHTA, FQGTGA. The ends were cut back, 4 bases at V and 4 bases at J, with 17 bases in the middle. CDR3 region: CASSYLPGLGYEQYF. In DNA, the CDR3 is TGTGCCAGCAGCTATCTCCCGGGACTCGGATACGAGCAGTACTTC.

Worth noting for this clonotype: Germline is not matched at one junction end, which may reflect a read error. V is TRBV10-2 and J is TRBJ2-1, with D hard to call. This CDR3 has 10 residues. Germline V gene lookup returns CDR1 WSHSY and CDR2 SAAADI. The CDR3: CASSDNEQFF. CDR3 sequence (DNA): TGCGCCAGCTCCGACAATGAGCAGTTCTTC.

This clonotype was seen more than once but under ten times. The chain links TRBV2 to TRBJ2-1; TRBD2 matches at 12 bases. The CDR3 has 15 residues. J lost 4 bases, V lost 4 bases, and 2 bases had no gene match. CDR1 and CDR2 from the germline V gene are SNHLY and FYNNEI. As DNA, the CDR3 is TGTGCCAGCAGTGGGACTAGCGGGACATACAATGAGCAGTTCTTC. Protein: CASSGTSGTYNEQFF.

This clonotype was seen a handful of times. The V gene is TRBV11-2, the J gene TRBJ2-5; D is ambiguous. This CDR3 contains 11 residues. Trimming left V 8 bases short and J 9 bases short, with 13 bases between. Germline values: CDR1 SGHAT, CDR2 FQNNGV. CDR3 in DNA: TGTGCCAGCGGGTCGATAAGCGCCCAGTACTTC. This gives the protein CASGSISAQYF.

Many counts were recorded for this clonotype. This sequence joins TRBV12-3 or TRBV12-4 and TRBJ2-7; D gene uncertain. The CDR3 extends over 15 amino acids. The V end lost 2 bases, the J end lost 5 bases, and 16 bases lay between the germline ends. CDR3 sequence: CASSLYSVGGDEQYF. DNA of the CDR3: TGTGCCAGCAGTTTATATTCCGTGGGCGGAGACGAGCAGTACTTC.

This chain uses TRBV28 with TRBJ1-4, with D uncertain. Trimming pared 2 bases from V and 2 bases from J, leaving 12 bases between. The CDR3 has 16 amino acids. Germline assignment: CDR1 MDHEN and CDR2 SYDVKM. This CDR3 is CASSLRQVLTNEKLFF. The CDR3 DNA reads as TGTGCCAGCAGTTTAAGGCAGGTTTTGACTAATGAAAAACTGTTTTTT.

This clonotype came up a few times. At one boundary the junction diverges from the germline segment, which might be a read error. CDR3 nucleotides: TGTGCCTGGACCAGAGGGATCTCTGAAAACACCATATATTTT. Translated, it gives CAWTRGISENTIYF. The chain employs TRBV30 and TRBJ1-3; D gene uncertain. The CDR3 has 14 amino acids. CDR1 and CDR2 (germline): GTSNPN, SVGIG (reference sequence).

In nucleotides, the CDR3 is TGTGCCAGCAGCTCATCTCGGGGGGGCCTCCCGAATTCACCCCTCCACTTT. Its translation is CASSSSRGGLPNSPLHF. V usage is TRBV7-2 and J usage is TRBJ1-6, with D tentatively TRBD1 (6 bases). The germline V gene has CDR1 SGHTA and CDR2 FQGNSA. Trimming took off 4 bases at V and 7 bases at J, with 20 bases between the two ends. This CDR3 region has 17 residues.

The rearrangement joins TRBV27 to TRBJ2-7; TRBD1 aligns across 10 bases. Germline values: CDR1 MNHEY, CDR2 SMNVEV (reference sequence). V shed 6 bases, J shed 4 bases, and the junction held 6 bases outside the gene matches. The CDR3 has 14 amino acids. The CDR3 region is CASSRQGAVYEQYF. The CDR3 nucleotides read TGTGCCAGCAGCCGACAGGGGGCCGTTTACGAGCAGTACTTC.

The sample holds a few counts of this clonotype. The chain joins TRBV3-1 to TRBJ2-5; the match to TRBD1 covers 7 bases. The CDR3 is 14 amino acids. Germline V gene sequence: CDR1 LGHDT, CDR2 YNNKEL (reference sequence). Trimming took 3 bases from V and 0 from J; bases not matched to a gene: 1. CDR3 nucleotide sequence: TGTGCCAGCAGCCAGGGGACAGACCAAGAGACCCAGTACTTC. Amino acids: CASSQGTDQETQYF.

This clonotype has a handful of counts. CDR3 nucleotides: TGCAGCGTCGCTTTAACAGATAGCAATCAGCCCCAGCATTTT. Translation gives CSVALTDSNQPQHF. The J gene is TRBJ1-5, the V gene TRBV29-1; unclear D gene. The CDR3 consists of 14 residues. Germline lookup yields CDR1 SQVTM and CDR2 ANQGSEA. Trimming took off 6 bases at V and 0 bases at J, with 12 bases between the two ends.

This rearrangement joins TRBV25-1 to TRBJ2-1, with D possibly called TRBD1 or TRBD2 (5 bases each). Per the germline V gene, CDR1 is MGHDK and CDR2 is SYGVNS. The CDR3 extends over 13 amino acids. Trimming stripped 1 base from V and 9 bases from J, with 10 bases between. In DNA, the CDR3 is TGTGCCAGCAGTGAATCTGGGGGAACTGAGCAGTTCTTC. Its translation is CASSESGGTEQFF.

This clonotype was counted a few times. The chain employs TRBV19 and TRBJ2-3, with TRBD2 matching over 9 bases. Trimming took 4 bases from V and 4 from J; bases not matched to a gene: 6. The CDR3 is made up of 15 amino acids. CDR1 LNHDA and CDR2 SQIVND come from the germline V gene (reference sequence). CDR3 amino acids: CASSSLAGISDTQYF. The CDR3 DNA reads TGTGCCAGTAGTAGTCTAGCGGGAATATCAGATACGCAGTATTTT. The full variable domain, its missing parts supplied by reference TRBV19 and TRBJ2-3, is DGGITQSPKYLFRKEGQNVTLSCEQNLNHDAMYWYRQDPGQGLRLIYYSQIVNDFQKGDIAEGYSVSREKKESFPLTVTSAQKNPTAFYLCASSSLAGISDTQYFGPGTRLTVL.

The chain carries TRBV20-1 and TRBJ1-1, with D tentatively TRBD1 (5 bases). From germline, CDR1 is DFQATT and CDR2 SNEGSKA (reference sequence). This CDR3 region has 15 residues. V gave up 0 bases and J gave up 1 base, with 12 bases separating them. The CDR3 sequence is CSARDSAGWNTEAFF. The CDR3 DNA follows: TGCAGTGCTAGAGATTCCGCAGGGTGGAACACTGAAGCTTTCTTT.

This clonotype was picked up a small number of times. The junction does not match germline at one end; this may be a read error. This chain connects TRBV3-1 to TRBJ1-2; D gene unclear. Per the germline V gene, CDR1 is LGHDT and CDR2 is YNNKEL (reference sequence). The length of the CDR3 is 8 residues. CDR3 coding DNA: TGTGCCATACAACAAGAGGACTTC. Translating gives CAIQQEDF.

There are many counts of this clonotype. The gene calls are TRBV5-1 and TRBJ2-3; 10 bases are shared with TRBD2. J was trimmed by 0 bases and V by 4 bases; bases with no gene match: 8. Germline assignment: CDR1 SGHRS and CDR2 YFSETQ. The CDR3 extends over 17 amino acids. The CDR3 loop is CASSVPSGGASTDTQYF. The CDR3 region has the DNA TGCGCCAGCAGCGTGCCCAGCGGGGGGGCTAGCACAGATACGCAGTATTTT. The variable domain in full, completed from reference TRBV5-1 and TRBJ2-3, reads KAGVTQTPRYLIKTRGQQVTLSCSPISGHRSVSWYQQTPGQGLQFLFEYFSETQRNKGNFPGRFSGRQFSNSRSEMNVSTLELGDSALYLCASSVPSGGASTDTQYFGPGTRLTVL.